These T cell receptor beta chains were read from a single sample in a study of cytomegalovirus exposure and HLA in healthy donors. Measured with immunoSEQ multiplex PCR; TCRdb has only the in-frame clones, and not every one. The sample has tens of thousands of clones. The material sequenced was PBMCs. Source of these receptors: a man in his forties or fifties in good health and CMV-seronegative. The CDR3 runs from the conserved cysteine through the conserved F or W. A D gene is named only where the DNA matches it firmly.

CDR3 protein: CSVEKGQGSFGYTF; CDR3 DNA: TGCAGCGTTGAAAAGGGACAGGGTTCCTTTGGCTACACCTTC; V gene: TRBV29-1; J gene: TRBJ1-2; D gene: TRBD1
CDR3 protein: CASSSPSGSHEQYF; CDR3 DNA: TGTGCCAGCAGTTCCCCTAGCGGGAGCCACGAGCAGTACTTC; V gene: TRBV28; J gene: TRBJ2-7; D gene: TRBD2
CDR3 protein: CASSLRGNYGYTF; CDR3 DNA: TGTGCCAGCAGCCTAAGAGGGAACTATGGCTACACCTTC; V gene: TRBV7-8; J gene: TRBJ1-2; D gene: -
CDR3 protein: CASSLTGGGNQPQHF; CDR3 DNA: TGTGCCAGCAGTTTAACAGGGGGCGGAAATCAGCCCCAGCATTTT; V gene: TRBV27; J gene: TRBJ1-5; D gene: TRBD1
CDR3 protein: CASSLDAVSYGYTF; CDR3 DNA: TGTGCCAGCAGCTTGGACGCGGTTTCCTATGGCTACACCTTC; V gene: TRBV5-4; J gene: TRBJ1-2; D gene: -
CDR3 protein: CAISESRTAMNTEAFF; CDR3 DNA: TGTGCCATCAGTGAGTCGCGGACAGCCATGAACACTGAAGCTTTCTTT; V gene: TRBV10-3; J gene: TRBJ1-1; D gene: -
CDR3 protein: CASSYSRQVSNYGYTF; CDR3 DNA: TGTGCCAGCAGTTACTCGAGACAGGTGTCAAACTATGGCTACACCTTC; V gene: TRBV6-5; J gene: TRBJ1-2; D gene: -
CDR3 protein: CASSEGGGTVDEQFF; CDR3 DNA: TGTGCCAGCAGTGAAGGGGGCGGGACCGTGGATGAGCAGTTCTTC; V gene: TRBV6-4; J gene: TRBJ2-1; D gene: -
CDR3 protein: CSVDTGRVSSYEQYF; CDR3 DNA: TGCAGCGTTGACACAGGGCGGGTGAGCTCCTACGAGCAGTACTTC; V gene: TRBV29-1; J gene: TRBJ2-7; D gene: -
CDR3 protein: CASSLPGTRHNEQFF; CDR3 DNA: TGCGCCAGCAGCTTGCCCGGGACTAGACACAATGAGCAGTTCTTC; V gene: TRBV5-1; J gene: TRBJ2-1; D gene: TRBD2
CDR3 protein: CAWSPFSMDEQYF; CDR3 DNA: TGTGCCTGGAGTCCCTTCAGTATGGACGAGCAGTACTTC; V gene: TRBV30; J gene: TRBJ2-7; D gene: -
CDR3 protein: CASRTGQGLDEQYF; CDR3 DNA: TGTGCCAGTAGGACGGGACAGGGGCTGGACGAGCAGTACTTC; V gene: TRBV19; J gene: TRBJ2-7; D gene: TRBD1
CDR3 protein: CASTPLGQGIYEQYF; CDR3 DNA: TGTGCCAGCACCCCTTTGGGACAGGGGATCTACGAGCAGTACTTC; V gene: TRBV27; J gene: TRBJ2-7; D gene: TRBD1